The 28 T cell receptor beta chains given below trace back to one sample, sequenced in a study of Graves' ophthalmopathy and Graves' hyperthyroidism. The authors amplified TCR beta CDR3 regions from RNA transcripts. RT-PCR with HTBI primers came first, then second-round multiplex PCR. From the multiplex PCR reads, TCRdb called clonotypes with MiXCR, one entry per CDR3 protein. The sample lists about 400,000 distinct CDR3 sequences; about a sixth were seen once. Specimen: peripheral blood. The source is a woman younger than 35 with Graves' ophthalmopathy.

This clonotype was detected ten times or more. The chain combines TRBV7-2 with TRBJ1-5; maybe TRBD1 (6 bases). The germline gives CDR1 SGHTA, CDR2 FQGNSA. The germline V and J ends were trimmed by 5 bases and 0 bases, with 11 bases remaining between them. CDR3 size: 15 residues. The CDR3 bases are TGTGCCAGCAGCATCACAGGGTATAGCAATCAGCCCCAGCATTTT. It codes for CASSITGYSNQPQHF.

This clonotype showed up many times. The rearrangement links TRBV20-1 to TRBJ2-5; the D is unclear. Germline loops: CDR1 DFQATT, CDR2 SNEGSKA (reference sequence). This CDR3 region has 11 residues. V was trimmed by 4 bases and J by 2 bases, leaving 5 bases between them. CDR3 residues: CSANIQETQYF. For the CDR3, the DNA is TGCAGTGCTAACATTCAAGAGACCCAGTACTTC.

Ten or more counts support this clonotype. The chain employs TRBV6-2 or TRBV6-3 and TRBJ2-5; D is perhaps TRBD1 (5 bases). The CDR3 spans 13 residues. Trimming removed 6 bases at V and 3 bases at J, with 11 bases between. From germline, CDR1 is MNHEY and CDR2 SVGEGT. CDR3 nucleotide sequence: TGTGCCAGCAGATCGACAGCCAAAGAGACCCAGTACTTC. This codes for CASRSTAKETQYF.

The rearrangement uses TRBV5-1 and TRBJ2-3; TRBD1 might be the D (6 bases). This CDR3 is 15 amino acids long. V was clipped by 5 bases and J by 0 bases, with 13 bases between them. The germline gives CDR1 SGHRS, CDR2 YFSETQ. The CDR3 DNA reads TGCGCCAGCAGGACGACAGGAGCTAGCACAGATACGCAGTATTTT. It is translated as CASRTTGASTDTQYF.

This chain joins TRBV6-5 and TRBJ2-7, with D tentatively TRBD2 (5 bases). The CDR3 has 14 amino acids. Germline V CDR1 and CDR2: MNHEY, SVGAGI. The V gene lost 7 bases and the J gene lost 0 bases, with 13 bases spanning the gap. The CDR3 nucleotides are TGTGCCAGCATTACGGGATGGGGCTCCTACGAGCAGTACTTC. Translated, it gives CASITGWGSYEQYF.

There are many counts of this clonotype. The rearrangement links TRBV5-1 to TRBJ2-2, with unresolved D. V lost 4 bases to trimming and J lost 4 bases, with 14 bases between them. The CDR3 covers 15 residues. Germline V CDR1 and CDR2: SGHRS, YFSETQ. CDR3 region: CASSPDPTGTGELFF. The CDR3 nucleotides are TGCGCCAGCAGCCCGGACCCGACGGGCACCGGGGAGCTGTTTTTT.

Many counts were recorded for this clonotype. The CDR3 coding sequence is TGCGCCAGCAGCCAAGATCTGTACAGTGGAGTCACTGAAGCTTTCTTT. Encoded protein: CASSQDLYSGVTEAFF. The rearrangement uses TRBV4-1 and TRBJ1-1, with D uncertain. The CDR3 is 16 residues long. Deletions cut 0 bases from V and 4 bases from J, with 15 bases between. CDR1 is MGHRA and CDR2 is YSYEKL in the germline V gene.

The chain has TRBV12-3 or TRBV12-4 and TRBJ1-1, with D possibly being TRBD1 (6 bases). The CDR3 length is 14 residues. Between the trimmed V and J ends, which lost 6 bases and 1 base, there was a span of 12 bases. CDR3: CASRPGERNTEAFF. The CDR3 DNA reads as TGTGCCAGCAGACCAGGGGAAAGGAACACTGAAGCTTTCTTT.

This clonotype has a count of ten or more. The rearrangement joins TRBV12-3 or TRBV12-4 to TRBJ1-1; D not resolved. The CDR3 has 13 amino acids. V lost 3 bases and J 0 bases, leaving 5 bases between the germline ends. The CDR3 sequence: CASSLIMNTEAFF. The CDR3 nucleotides read TGTGCCAGCAGTTTGATAATGAACACTGAAGCTTTCTTT.

V gene TRBV10-2 combines with J gene TRBJ2-5; 7 bases align to TRBD1. The CDR3 contains 15 residues. The germline V gene encodes CDR1 WSHSY and CDR2 SAAADI. The V segment lost 0 bases and the J segment 4 bases; nucleotides outside the gene matches: 5. CDR3 bases: TGCGCCAGCAGTGAGTCGTCCCCAGGGGGAGAGACCCAGTACTTC. It translates to CASSESSPGGETQYF.

The sample holds many counts of this clonotype. The gene calls are TRBV7-2 and TRBJ2-5, with 13 nucleotides matching TRBD2. Germline V CDR1 and CDR2: SGHTA, FQGNSA. The length of the CDR3 is 17 residues. The ends lost 5 bases at V and 6 bases at J; junction bases unmatched: 12. DNA for the CDR3: TGTGCCAGCAGCCCTCGGACTAGCGGGGGTAATGGGAAGACCCAGTACTTC. Encoded protein: CASSPRTSGGNGKTQYF.

This clonotype was counted ten times or more. The CDR3 protein is CASSPPSFRTQYF. CDR3 bases: TGTGCCAGCTCACCACCTTCATTCCGGACCCAGTACTTC. The rearrangement links TRBV18 to TRBJ2-5; no firm D call. CDR1 KGHSH and CDR2 LQKENI come from the germline V gene. The CDR3 runs 13 residues. Between the trimmed V and J ends, which lost 0 bases and 7 bases, there was a span of 9 bases.

CDR3 sequence (DNA): TGTGCCACCAGCAGAGATAGGGAGTTTCGGGCTTTCTTT. This gives the protein CATSRDREFRAFF. This chain uses TRBV15 with TRBJ1-1; D remains ambiguous. This CDR3 contains 13 residues. Deletions cut 0 bases from V and 11 bases from J, with 13 bases between. Germline CDR1 LNHNV, CDR2 YYDKDF (reference sequence).

This clonotype was observed at least ten times. This chain connects TRBV6-9 to TRBJ2-7; D is possibly TRBD1 (6 bases). Trimming removed 2 bases at V and 5 bases at J, with 13 bases between. Germline values: CDR1 MNHGY, CDR2 SVAAGI. This CDR3 is built from 14 residues. The CDR3 here is CASSYRWGPDEQYF. The CDR3, as DNA: TGTGCCAGCAGTTATCGATGGGGGCCAGACGAGCAGTACTTC.

This clonotype occurred once. This sequence joins TRBV5-6 and TRBJ2-7, with 13 bases matching TRBD2. The V gene's germline CDR1 is SGHDT and CDR2 YYEEEE. The CDR3 runs to 16 residues. Trimming removed 5 bases from V and 2 bases from J; junction bases left unmatched: 7. The CDR3 region is CASSYIGLAGAYEQYF. In nucleotides, the CDR3 is TGTGCCAGCAGTTACATCGGACTAGCGGGAGCCTACGAGCAGTACTTC.

This clonotype was counted at least ten times. This rearrangement joins TRBV6-5 to TRBJ2-5; 13 positions match TRBD2. The CDR3 length is 15 residues. Germline V gene lookup returns CDR1 MNHEY and CDR2 SVGAGI. Trimming at V came to 2 bases and at J to 4 bases, leaving 1 base not matched to a gene. The CDR3 coding sequence is TGTGCCAGCAGTTACACTAGCGGGAGGGGAGAGACCCAGTACTTC. Protein sequence: CASSYTSGRGETQYF.

This clonotype was detected ten times or more. This sequence joins TRBV6-2 or TRBV6-3 and TRBJ2-7; D might be TRBD2 (6 bases). The ends were cut back, 7 bases at V and 6 bases at J, with 19 bases in the middle. CDR3 size: 14 residues. Germline values: CDR1 MNHEY, CDR2 SVGEGT. CDR3 nucleotide sequence: TGTGCCAGCACCCTCGGAGGGCTCCCCCTCGAGCAGTACTTC. Amino acid sequence: CASTLGGLPLEQYF.

The table lists this clonotype with many counts. The J gene is TRBJ1-5, the V gene TRBV6-1; D might be TRBD1 (6 bases). From germline, CDR1 is MNHNS and CDR2 SASEGT. Trimming took off 7 bases at V and 6 bases at J, with 10 bases between the two ends. The CDR3 runs 12 residues. The DNA for the CDR3 is TGTGCCAGCACCGAGGGGGGTCAGCCCCAGCATTTT. Translating gives CASTEGGQPQHF.

This clonotype was found many times. The J gene is TRBJ2-7, the V gene TRBV20-1, with 7 positions matching TRBD1. In germline, CDR1 is DFQATT, CDR2 SNEGSKA (reference sequence). This CDR3 spans 15 amino acids. With 8 bases clipped from V and 0 bases from J, the junction kept 13 bases outside the gene matches. The CDR3 DNA is TGCAGTCACCCAGAGGGGGCGGTTAGCTCCTACGAGCAGTACTTC. Amino acid sequence: CSHPEGAVSSYEQYF.

This clonotype was observed a few times. The chain joins TRBV6-2 or TRBV6-3 to TRBJ2-7; D unclear. Between the trimmed V and J ends, which lost 5 bases and 2 bases, there was a span of 16 bases. Germline CDR1 is MNHEY and CDR2 is SVGEGT. This CDR3 has 15 residues. CDR3 in DNA: TGTGCCAGCAGTACCGACGGTTGGGTCCCCTACGAGCAGTACTTC. This codes for CASSTDGWVPYEQYF.

The table lists this clonotype with many counts. The rearrangement uses TRBV28 and TRBJ1-1; TRBD1 aligns across 8 bases. The CDR3 runs to 15 residues. Trimming took 5 bases from V and 3 from J; bases not matched to a gene: 8. Germline loops: CDR1 MDHEN, CDR2 SYDVKM. The CDR3 loop reads CASSPLGQGDTEAFF. The DNA of the CDR3 is TGTGCCAGCAGTCCTCTCGGACAGGGTGACACTGAAGCTTTCTTT.

V is TRBV6-1 and J is TRBJ2-2; no clear D gene. This CDR3 spans 11 amino acids. Deletions cut 8 bases from V and 11 bases from J, with 12 bases between. Germline lookup yields CDR1 MNHNS and CDR2 SASEGT. The CDR3 loop reads CASSRPTELFF. The CDR3 DNA reads as TGTGCCAGCTCCCGGCCTACCGAGCTGTTTTTT.

This clonotype appeared many times. The chain uses TRBV6-1 and TRBJ1-1; D call uncertain. The CDR3 spans 14 residues. Between the trimmed V and J ends, which lost 3 bases and 7 bases, there was a span of 15 bases. Germline assignment: CDR1 MNHNS and CDR2 SASEGT. The CDR3 loop is CASSEVAVSSEAFF. In DNA form, the CDR3 reads TGTGCCAGCAGTGAGGTTGCGGTAAGTAGTGAAGCTTTCTTT.

This clonotype was detected ten times or more. The CDR3 is CASSLALSSYEQYF. In DNA, the CDR3 is TGCGCCAGCAGCTTGGCACTATCATCCTACGAGCAGTACTTC. This rearrangement joins TRBV5-1 to TRBJ2-7, with D uncertain. Trimming stripped 0 bases from V and 1 base from J, with 8 bases between. The germline V gene encodes CDR1 SGHRS and CDR2 YFSETQ. CDR3 length equals 14 residues. Supplemented by reference TRBV5-1 and TRBJ2-7, the full variable domain reads KAGVTQTPRYLIKTRGQQVTLSCSPISGHRSVSWYQQTPGQGLQFLFEYFSETQRNKGNFPGRFSGRQFSNSRSEMNVSTLELGDSALYLCASSLALSSYEQYFGPGTRLTVT.

This clonotype occurred many times. The chain joins TRBV28 to TRBJ1-1; 7 bases map to TRBD1. Trimming at V came to 6 bases and at J to 1 base, leaving 8 bases not matched to a gene. In germline, CDR1 is MDHEN, CDR2 SYDVKM. CDR3 length: 15 residues. CDR3 DNA sequence: TGTGCCAGCAGCCCCCCGGACAGGCAGAACACTGAAGCTTTCTTT. Residues: CASSPPDRQNTEAFF.

Ten or more counts support this clonotype. The chain recombines TRBV9 with TRBJ2-5; the D is unclear. V lost 3 bases, J lost 1 base, and 13 bases lay in between. The CDR3 runs 15 residues. Germline-derived CDR1 and CDR2 are SGDLS and YYNGEE. The CDR3 sequence is CASSATLVSQETQYF. In nucleotides, the CDR3 is TGTGCCAGCAGCGCGACTCTAGTGTCCCAAGAGACCCAGTACTTC.

This clonotype appeared many times. The genes are TRBV27 and TRBJ2-7; 9 bases align to TRBD1. Germline loops: CDR1 MNHEY, CDR2 SMNVEV (reference sequence). The length of the CDR3 is 15 residues. Trimming at V came to 4 bases and at J to 3 bases, leaving 7 bases not matched to a gene. This CDR3 is CASSSTGGAFYEQYF. The CDR3 DNA follows: TGTGCCAGCAGTTCGACAGGGGGGGCCTTCTACGAGCAGTACTTC.

This clonotype came up many times. The chain joins TRBV27 to TRBJ2-3; 9 positions agree with TRBD2. With V trimmed by 5 bases and J by 0 bases, 9 bases remained unmatched. Germline CDR1 reads MNHEY; CDR2 reads SMNVEV (reference sequence). The CDR3 spans 17 residues. The CDR3 sequence is CASSTYSGGTSTDTQYF. CDR3 DNA: TGTGCCAGCAGTACTTATAGCGGGGGCACAAGCACAGATACGCAGTATTTT.